This T cell receptor beta chain was recovered during a study of regulatory T cells in long-lasting Graves disease. Ten or more counts support this clonotype. Its antigen is not known. Stated time point: newly diagnosed GD, antithyroid drugs for less than 3 months. RNA from PBMCs was the source of the TCR library. V lost 4 bases and J 2 bases, leaving 15 bases between the germline ends. Germline V CDR1 and CDR2: SGHRS, YFSETQ. CDR3 size: 15 residues. Library construction for TCR beta used iRepertoire HTBI primers and Arm-PCR of CDR3 regions. TCRdb re-derived calls from the multiplex PCR reads in MiXCR, one entry per CDR3 protein. The sample consists of 400,000 to 550,000 distinct CDR3 sequences, 14% to 15% of them appearing once. General study findings and limits: Persistent patients had more shared public clonotypes (approximately 2,700) than new patients (roughly 970).

These same data were also listed under a study on T cells in Graves' hyperthyroidism and ophthalmopathy. According to that study: Hyperthyroidism patients were newly diagnosed, had disease duration under 2 months, and were aged 18 to 65 years. A set of HTBI primers served as the primers for a first-round RT-PCR of the TCR CDR3.

Sequencing was performed on peripheral blood mononuclear cells (PBMCs), taken at new diagnosis, from a patient treated with antithyroid drugs. The rearrangement links TRBV5-1 to TRBJ1-1; D gene uncertain. The TCR was taken from a woman younger than 45 with Graves disease. The CDR3 DNA is TGCGCCAGCAGCGCAAGGGAAATGGCAAACACTGAAGCTTTCTTT. Protein: CASSAREMANTEAFF.